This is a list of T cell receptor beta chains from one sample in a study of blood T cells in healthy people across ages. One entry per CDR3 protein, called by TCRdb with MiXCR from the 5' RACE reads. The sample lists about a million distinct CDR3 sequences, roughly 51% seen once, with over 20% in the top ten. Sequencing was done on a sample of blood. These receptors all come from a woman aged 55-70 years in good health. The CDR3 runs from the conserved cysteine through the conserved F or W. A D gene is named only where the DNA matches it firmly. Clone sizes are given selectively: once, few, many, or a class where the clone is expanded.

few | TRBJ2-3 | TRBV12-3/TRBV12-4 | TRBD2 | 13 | TGTGCCAGCAGTACTAGCGGGAGTGATACGCAGTATTTT | CASSTSGSDTQYF
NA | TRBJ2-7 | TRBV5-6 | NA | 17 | TGTGCCAGCAGCTTGGCCGATAGGTTCGGACTCTCCTACGAGCAGTACTTC | CASSLADRFGLSYEQYF
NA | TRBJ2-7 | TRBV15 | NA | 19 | TGTGCCACCAGCAGAGATCCTTTGAGTTCATCCTTTCGTGGAGACGAGCAGTACTTC | CATSRDPLSSSFRGDEQYF
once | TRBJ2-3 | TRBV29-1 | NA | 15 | TGCAGCGTTGATCCGACAGGCACTCGTACAGATACGCAGTATTTT | CSVDPTGTRTDTQYF
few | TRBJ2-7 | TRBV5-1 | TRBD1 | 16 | TGCGCCAGCAGCTTTCAGAGTACAGGGGGCTCGGGTGAGCAGTACTTC | CASSFQSTGGSGEQYF
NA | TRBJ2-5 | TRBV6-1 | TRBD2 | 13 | TGTGCCAGTCCCGGGACTAGCAAAGAGACCCAGTACTTC | CASPGTSKETQYF
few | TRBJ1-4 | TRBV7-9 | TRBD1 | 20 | TGTGCCAGCAGCACAGAAGAAAAGACAGGGGCCCGGGGCGTGGGCGAAAAACTGTTTTTT | CASSTEEKTGARGVGEKLFF
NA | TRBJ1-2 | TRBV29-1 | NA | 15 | TGCAGCGTTGAGTGGGCAGGCCAATCCCGTTATGGCTACACCTTC | CSVEWAGQSRYGYTF
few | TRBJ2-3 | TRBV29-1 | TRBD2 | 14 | TGCAGCGCCCAGGTGGCGGGAGTCGGTGATACGCAGTATTTT | CSAQVAGVGDTQYF
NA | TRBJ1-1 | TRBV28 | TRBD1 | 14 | TGTGCCAGCAGACGAAGACAGGGCGGGACTGAAGCTTTCTTT | CASRRRQGGTEAFF
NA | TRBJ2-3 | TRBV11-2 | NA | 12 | TGTGCCAGCAGCCTTCATCTTGATACGCAGTATTTT | CASSLHLDTQYF
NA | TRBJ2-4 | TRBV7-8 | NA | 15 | TGTGCCAGCAGCTTAGATCTTAGTAAGGGAAACATTCAGTACTTC | CASSLDLSKGNIQYF
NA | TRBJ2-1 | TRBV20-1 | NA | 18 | TGCAGTGCTAGAGACCCGTTGTCAGAAAGGGACTCCTACAATGAGCAGTTCTTC | CSARDPLSERDSYNEQFF
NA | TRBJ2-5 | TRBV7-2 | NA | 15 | TGTGCCAGCAGCTTAGTTCTGGGGCGGCAAGAGACCCAGTACTTC | CASSLVLGRQETQYF
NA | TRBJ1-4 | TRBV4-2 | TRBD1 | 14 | TGTGCCAGCAGCCTGGACAGGGGGAGGGAAAAACTGTTTTTT | CASSLDRGREKLFF
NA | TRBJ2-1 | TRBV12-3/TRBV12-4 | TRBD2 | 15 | TGTGCCAGCACTCGGGGGGTAACCTCCTACAATGAGCAGTTCTTC | CASTRGVTSYNEQFF
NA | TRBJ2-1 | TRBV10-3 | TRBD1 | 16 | TGTGCCATCAGTGACCCGGACAGGGTTGGCGGTCATGAGCAGTTCTTC | CAISDPDRVGGHEQFF
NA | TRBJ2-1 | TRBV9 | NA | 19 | TGTGCCAGCAGCTTAGACGTCCGGGTGGCTGGGAGATCCTACAATGAGCAGTTCTTC | CASSLDVRVAGRSYNEQFF
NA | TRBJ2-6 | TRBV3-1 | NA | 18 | TGTGCCAGCAGCCGACTCATGGGGGATAGCTCTGGGGCCAACGTCCTGACTTTC | CASSRLMGDSSGANVLTF
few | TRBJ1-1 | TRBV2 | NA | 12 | TGTGCCAGCAACCTACAGAACACTGAAGCTTTCTTT | CASNLQNTEAFF
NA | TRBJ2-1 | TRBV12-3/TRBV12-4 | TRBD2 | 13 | TGTGCCAGCAGTGGACTAGCGAAAAATGAGCAGTTCTTC | CASSGLAKNEQFF
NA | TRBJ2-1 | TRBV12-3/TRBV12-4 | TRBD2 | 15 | TGTGCCAGCAGTGATCCGGGACTAGCGGCATGGGAGCAGTTCTTC | CASSDPGLAAWEQFF
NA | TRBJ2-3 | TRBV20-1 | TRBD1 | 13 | TGCAGCCTCCCGGGACAGGACACAGATACGCAGTATTTT | CSLPGQDTDTQYF
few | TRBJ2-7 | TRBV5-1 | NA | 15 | TGCGCCAGCAGCTTGGTTTTGGGAGGAGTATACGAGCAGTACTTC | CASSLVLGGVYEQYF
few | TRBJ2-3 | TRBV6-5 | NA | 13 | TGTGCCAGCAGTTACTCGATGGGCAGTACGCAGTATTTT | CASSYSMGSTQYF
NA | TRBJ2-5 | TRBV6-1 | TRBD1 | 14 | TGTGCCAGCAGCTTTATACAGGGGAAAGAGACCCAGTACTTC | CASSFIQGKETQYF
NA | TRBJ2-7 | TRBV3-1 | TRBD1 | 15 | TGTGCCAGCAGCCAGATGGGACAGGGGGTCGACGAGCAGTACTTC | CASSQMGQGVDEQYF
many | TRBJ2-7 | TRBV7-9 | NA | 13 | TGTGCCAGCAGCCTCGGACAGTTCTACGAGCAGTACTTC | CASSLGQFYEQYF
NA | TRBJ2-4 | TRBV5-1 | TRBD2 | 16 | TGCGCCAGCGGGTCCGGGACTAGCGTAGCCAAAAACATTCAGTACTTC | CASGSGTSVAKNIQYF
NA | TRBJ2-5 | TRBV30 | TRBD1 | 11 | TGTGCCGGGGGACAGCAGGAGACCCAGTACTTC | CAGGQQETQYF
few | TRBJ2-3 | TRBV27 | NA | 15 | TGTGCCAGCAGTTTCAACGCAGTAAGCACAGATACGCAGTATTTT | CASSFNAVSTDTQYF
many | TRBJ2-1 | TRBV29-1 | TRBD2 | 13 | TGCAGCGTGCGGACTAGCGGTACGAATGAGCAGTTCTTC | CSVRTSGTNEQFF
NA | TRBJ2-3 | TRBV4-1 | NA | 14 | TGCGCCAGCAGCCAAGTTAGGGGGGCAGATACGCAGTATTTT | CASSQVRGADTQYF
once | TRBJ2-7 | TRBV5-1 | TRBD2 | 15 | TGCGCCAGCAGCTTGGTCGGGGGGGCCACCTACGAGCAGTACTTC | CASSLVGGATYEQYF
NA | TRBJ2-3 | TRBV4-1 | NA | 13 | TGCGCCAGCAGCCAATTAGTTGTGGATACGCAGTATTTT | CASSQLVVDTQYF
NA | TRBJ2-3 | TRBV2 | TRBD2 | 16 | TGTGCCAGCAGAGTTACGGGACTAGCGGGAACAGATACGCAGTATTTT | CASRVTGLAGTDTQYF
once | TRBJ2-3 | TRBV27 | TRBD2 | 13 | TGTGCCAGCCGCCCCGGCGGGAGGGATACGCAGTATTTT | CASRPGGRDTQYF
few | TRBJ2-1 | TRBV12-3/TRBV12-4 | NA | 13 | TGTGCCAGCAACCGGAACCTCTACAATGAGCAGTTCTTC | CASNRNLYNEQFF
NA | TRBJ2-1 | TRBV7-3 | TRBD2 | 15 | TGTGCCAGCAGCTTCACTAGCGGCTCCTACAATGAGCAGTTCTTC | CASSFTSGSYNEQFF
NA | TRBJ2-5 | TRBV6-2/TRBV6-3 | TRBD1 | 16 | TGTGCCAGCAGGCATCAGGGACAGGGGGCGGGAGAGACCCAGTACTTC | CASRHQGQGAGETQYF
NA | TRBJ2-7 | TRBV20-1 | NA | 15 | TGCAGTGCTAGAGCGGGGCGGAGCTCCTACAATGAGCAGTACTTC | CSARAGRSSYNEQYF
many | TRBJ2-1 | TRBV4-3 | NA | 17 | TGCGCCAGCAGCCAAGGCGGTGGTACTAGCCGATACAATGAGCAGTTCTTC | CASSQGGGTSRYNEQFF
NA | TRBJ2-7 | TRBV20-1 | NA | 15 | TGCAGTGCTAGAGGTAGCGATCGGAGCTCCTACGAGCAGTACTTC | CSARGSDRSSYEQYF
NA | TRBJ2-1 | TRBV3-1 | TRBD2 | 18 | TGTGTCAGCAGCCAAGAGAGGAGAGCGGGATGGTCGTACAATGAGCAGTTCTTC | CVSSQERRAGWSYNEQFF
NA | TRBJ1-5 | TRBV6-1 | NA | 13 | TGTGCCAGCAGTGAAGTCTGGGATCAGCCCCAGCATTTT | CASSEVWDQPQHF
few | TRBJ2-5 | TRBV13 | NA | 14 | TGTGCCAGCAGCCGCCGACAGGCCGAAGAGACCCAGTACTTC | CASSRRQAEETQYF
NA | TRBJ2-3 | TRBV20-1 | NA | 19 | TGCAGTGCTAGACCTAGTGGCCCTCCGACTAGAGATGTCACAGATACGCAGTATTTT | CSARPSGPPTRDVTDTQYF
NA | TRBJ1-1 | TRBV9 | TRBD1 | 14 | TGTGCCAGCAGCGTAACGGGAGGACAGGCTGAAGCTTTCTTT | CASSVTGGQAEAFF
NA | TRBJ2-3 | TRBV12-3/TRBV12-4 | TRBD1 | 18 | TGTGCCAGCCCCGTACTGACAGGGGCCCTGTCGAGCACAGATACGCAGTATTTT | CASPVLTGALSSTDTQYF
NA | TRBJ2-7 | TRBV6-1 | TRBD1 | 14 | TGTGCCAGCAGTGAAGCGGGACAGGTATACGAGCAGTACTTC | CASSEAGQVYEQYF
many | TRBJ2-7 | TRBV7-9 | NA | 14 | TGTGCCAGCAGCTCCGGACAGCTCTCCTACGAGCAGTACTTC | CASSSGQLSYEQYF
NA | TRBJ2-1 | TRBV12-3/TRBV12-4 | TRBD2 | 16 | TGTGCCAGCAGTGCCACATTAGCGGGAGATCAGGGTGAGCAGTTCTTC | CASSATLAGDQGEQFF
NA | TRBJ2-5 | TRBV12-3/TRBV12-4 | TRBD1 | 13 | TGTGCCAGCAGACCGGACAGGGAGCAGACCCAGTACTTC | CASRPDREQTQYF
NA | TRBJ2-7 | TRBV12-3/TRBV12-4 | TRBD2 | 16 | TGTGCCAGCAGTCCCGGACTAGCGGGGAGAGACTACGAGCAGTACTTC | CASSPGLAGRDYEQYF
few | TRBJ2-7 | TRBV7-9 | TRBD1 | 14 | TGTGCCAGCAGCTCGGACAGGGTCGGATACGAGCAGTACTTC | CASSSDRVGYEQYF
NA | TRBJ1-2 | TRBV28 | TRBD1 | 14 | TGTGCCGGCAGAATTGGACAGGACGGCTATGGCTACACCTTC | CAGRIGQDGYGYTF
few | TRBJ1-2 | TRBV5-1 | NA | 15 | TGCGCCAGCAGCCCCGCTAGGGGCGCAGGATATGGCTACACCTTC | CASSPARGAGYGYTF
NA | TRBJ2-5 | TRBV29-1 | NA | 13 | TGCAGCAGGACGGACAGCCCACGAGAGACCCAGTACTTC | CSRTDSPRETQYF